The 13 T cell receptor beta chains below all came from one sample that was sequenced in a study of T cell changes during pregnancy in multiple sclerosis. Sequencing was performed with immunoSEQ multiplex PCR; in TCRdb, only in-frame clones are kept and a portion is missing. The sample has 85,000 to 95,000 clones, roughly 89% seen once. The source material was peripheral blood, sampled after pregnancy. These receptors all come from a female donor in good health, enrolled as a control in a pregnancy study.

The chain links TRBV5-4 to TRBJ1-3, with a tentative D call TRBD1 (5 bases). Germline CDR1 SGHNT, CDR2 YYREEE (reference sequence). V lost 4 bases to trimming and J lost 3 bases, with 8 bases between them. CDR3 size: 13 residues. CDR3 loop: CASSRQNGNTIYF. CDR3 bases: TGTGCCAGCAGCCGACAGAATGGAAACACCATATATTTT. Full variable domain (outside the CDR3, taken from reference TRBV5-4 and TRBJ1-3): ETGVTQSPTHLIKTRGQQVTLRCSSQSGHNTVSWYQQALGQGPQFIFQYYREEENGRGNFPPRFSGLQFPNYSSELNVNALELDDSALYLCASSRQNGNTIYFGEGSWLTVV.

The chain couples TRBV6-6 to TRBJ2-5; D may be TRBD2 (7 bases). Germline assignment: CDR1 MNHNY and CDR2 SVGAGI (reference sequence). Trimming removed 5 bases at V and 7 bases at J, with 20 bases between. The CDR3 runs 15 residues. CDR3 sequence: CASSGLGGGRGTQYF. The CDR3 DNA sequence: TGTGCCAGCAGTGGACTAGGAGGGGGTCGGGGGACCCAGTACTTC.

As DNA, the CDR3 is TGCGCCAGCAGCGGCATTACAGGGGCCTTCACTGAAGCTTTCTTT. It translates to CASSGITGAFTEAFF. The rearrangement joins TRBV5-1 to TRBJ1-1; 7 positions agree with TRBD1. The germline gives CDR1 SGHRS, CDR2 YFSETQ. Trimming took 4 bases from V and 4 from J; bases not matched to a gene: 10. CDR3 length: 15 residues.

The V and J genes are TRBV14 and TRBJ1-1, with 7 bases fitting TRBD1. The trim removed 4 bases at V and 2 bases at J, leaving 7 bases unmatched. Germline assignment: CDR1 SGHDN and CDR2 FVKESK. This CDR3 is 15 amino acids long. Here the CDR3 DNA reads TGTGCCAGCAGCCGCCTAACAGGGGCCAACACTGAAGCTTTCTTT. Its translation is CASSRLTGANTEAFF.

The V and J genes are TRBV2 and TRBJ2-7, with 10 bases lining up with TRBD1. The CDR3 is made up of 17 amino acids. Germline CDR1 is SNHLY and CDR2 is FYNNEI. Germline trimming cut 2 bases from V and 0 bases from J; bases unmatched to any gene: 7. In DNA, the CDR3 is TGTGCCAGCAGTGAATCTGGAAGGACAGGGGGCTCCTACGAGCAGTACTTC. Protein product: CASSESGRTGGSYEQYF.

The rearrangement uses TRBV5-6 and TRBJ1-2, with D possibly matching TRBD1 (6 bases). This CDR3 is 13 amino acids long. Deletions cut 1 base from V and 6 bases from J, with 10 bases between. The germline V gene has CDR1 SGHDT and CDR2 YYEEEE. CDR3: CASSLRDIDGYTF. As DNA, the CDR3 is TGTGCCAGCAGCTTGCGGGACATAGATGGCTACACCTTC.

CDR3 nucleotides: TGTGCCAGCAGGGGGGACAGGGGGAGTAAAGAAAAACTGTTTTTT. Protein product: CASRGDRGSKEKLFF. The chain employs TRBV2 and TRBJ1-4; 11 bases fit TRBD1. V gave up 6 bases and J gave up 8 bases; unmatched junction bases: 8. This CDR3 region has 15 residues. CDR1 SNHLY and CDR2 FYNNEI come from the germline V gene.

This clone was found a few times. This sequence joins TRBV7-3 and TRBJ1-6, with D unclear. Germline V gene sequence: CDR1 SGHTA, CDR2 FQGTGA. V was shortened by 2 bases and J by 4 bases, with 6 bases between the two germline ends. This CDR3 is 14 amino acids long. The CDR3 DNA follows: TGTGCCAGCAGCTTAGGAGGATATAATTCACCCCTCCACTTT. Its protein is CASSLGGYNSPLHF.

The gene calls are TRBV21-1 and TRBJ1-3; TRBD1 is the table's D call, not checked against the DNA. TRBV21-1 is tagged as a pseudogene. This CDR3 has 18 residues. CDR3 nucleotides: TGTGCCAGCAGCAAAGGGGCCAGGGGGCGAGGCTCTGGAAACACCATATATTTT. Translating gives CASSKGARGRGSGNTIYF.

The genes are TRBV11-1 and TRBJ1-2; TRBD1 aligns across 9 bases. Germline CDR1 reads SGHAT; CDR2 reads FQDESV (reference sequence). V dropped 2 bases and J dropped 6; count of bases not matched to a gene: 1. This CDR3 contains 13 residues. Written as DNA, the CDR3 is TGTGCCAGCAGCTTATGGACAGGGGATGGCTACACCTTC. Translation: CASSLWTGDGYTF.

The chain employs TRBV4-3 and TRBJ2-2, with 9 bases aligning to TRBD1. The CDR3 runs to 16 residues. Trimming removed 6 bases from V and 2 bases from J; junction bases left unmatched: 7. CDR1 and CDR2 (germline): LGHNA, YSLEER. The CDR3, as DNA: TGCGCCAGCAGTAAGGACAGGGGAGCAAACACCGGGGAGCTGTTTTTT. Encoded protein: CASSKDRGANTGELFF.

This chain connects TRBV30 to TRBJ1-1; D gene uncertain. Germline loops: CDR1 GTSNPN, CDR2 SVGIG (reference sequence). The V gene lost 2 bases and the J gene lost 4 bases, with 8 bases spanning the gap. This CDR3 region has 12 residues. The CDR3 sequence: CAWSSRATEAFF. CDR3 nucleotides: TGTGCCTGGAGTTCGCGGGCCACTGAAGCTTTCTTT.

The CDR3 nucleotides read TGCAGCGTTCCCGCGGGGGCCACCGGGGAGCTGTTTTTT. Its translation: CSVPAGATGELFF. This chain joins TRBV29-1 and TRBJ2-2, with D perhaps matching TRBD2 (7 bases). V lost 5 bases to trimming and J lost 4 bases, with 11 bases between them. This CDR3 spans 13 amino acids. In germline, CDR1 is SQVTM, CDR2 ANQGSEA.